This T cell receptor beta chain derives from a study of blood T cell repertoires in COVID-19. Across the whole study: Collection of acute and convalescent COVID-19 samples took place in the United States, Italy and Spain. T cells, B-cell-depleted T cells, or PBMCs supplied cDNA or gDNA.

The authors' processing: Reference gene primer amplification gave estimated nucleated cell counts. The repertoire was sequenced with immunoSEQ multiplex PCR; TCRdb's copy has only in-frame clones and lacks some. The V and J calls and clone size are taken from that table; D and trimming were inferred from the DNA. The profile shows about 310,000 clones, around 87% of them singletons. Germline CDR1 reads SGHRS; CDR2 reads YFSETQ. V gave up 0 bases and J gave up 6 bases, with 16 bases separating them. This CDR3 is built from 15 residues. This rearrangement joins TRBV5-1 to TRBJ2-7, with D unclear. Sequencing was done on a sample of peripheral blood. The source of this sequence is a woman aged 50 to 60 who had recovered from COVID-19. The CDR3 sequence: CASSLAAYHRGEQYF. DNA for the CDR3: TGCGCCAGCAGCTTGGCCGCGTACCACCGTGGCGAGCAGTACTTC.